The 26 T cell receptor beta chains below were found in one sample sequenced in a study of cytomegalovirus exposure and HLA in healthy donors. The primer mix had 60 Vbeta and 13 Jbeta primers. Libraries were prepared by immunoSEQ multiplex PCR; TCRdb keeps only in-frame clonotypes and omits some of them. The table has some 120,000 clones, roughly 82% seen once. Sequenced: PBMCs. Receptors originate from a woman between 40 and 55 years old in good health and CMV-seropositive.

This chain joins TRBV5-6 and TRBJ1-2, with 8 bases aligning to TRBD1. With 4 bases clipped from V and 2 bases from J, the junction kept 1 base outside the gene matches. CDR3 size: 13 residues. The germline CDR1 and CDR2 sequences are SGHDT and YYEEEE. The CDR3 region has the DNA TGTGCCAGCAGCCGGACAGGGAACTATGGCTACACCTTC. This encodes CASSRTGNYGYTF.

This CDR3 reads CASSIRSGELYNEQFF. The CDR3 nucleotides read TGCGCCAGCAGCATTCGAAGCGGGGAGCTCTACAATGAGCAGTTCTTC. This chain links TRBV4-3 with TRBJ2-1; 7 bases line up with TRBD2. The germline V gene has CDR1 LGHNA and CDR2 YSLEER. The V segment lost 5 bases and the J segment 3 bases; nucleotides outside the gene matches: 10. CDR3 size: 16 residues.

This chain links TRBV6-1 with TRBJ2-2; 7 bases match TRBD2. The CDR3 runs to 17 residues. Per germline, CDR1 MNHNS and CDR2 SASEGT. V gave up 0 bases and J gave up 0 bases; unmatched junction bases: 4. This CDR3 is CASSEAGAGPNTGELFF. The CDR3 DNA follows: TGTGCCAGCAGTGAAGCAGGAGCGGGGCCGAACACCGGGGAGCTGTTTTTT.

Here the CDR3 reads CASRGHPGELFF. The CDR3 bases are TGTGCCAGCAGAGGACACCCCGGGGAGCTGTTTTTT. The chain has TRBV6-5 and TRBJ2-2; D may be TRBD1 (5 bases). Trimming removed 6 bases at V and 6 bases at J, with 8 bases between. The CDR3 contains 12 residues. Germline CDR1 is MNHEY and CDR2 is SVGAGI.

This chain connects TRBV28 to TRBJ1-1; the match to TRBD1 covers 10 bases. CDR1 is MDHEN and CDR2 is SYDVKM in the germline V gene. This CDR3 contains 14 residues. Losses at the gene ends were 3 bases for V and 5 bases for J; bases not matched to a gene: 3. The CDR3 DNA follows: TGTGCCAGCAGTTTGACAGGGGGCAGGACTGAAGCTTTCTTT. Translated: CASSLTGGRTEAFF.

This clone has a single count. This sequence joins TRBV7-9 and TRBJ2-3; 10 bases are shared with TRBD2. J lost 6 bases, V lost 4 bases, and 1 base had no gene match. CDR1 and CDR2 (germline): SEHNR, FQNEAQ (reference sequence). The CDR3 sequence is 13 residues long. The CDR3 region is CASSSSGSDTQYF. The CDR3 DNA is TGTGCCAGCAGCTCTAGCGGGAGTGATACGCAGTATTTT. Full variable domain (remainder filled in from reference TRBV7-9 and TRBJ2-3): DTGVSQNPRHKITKRGQNVTFRCDPISEHNRLYWYRQTLGQGPEFLTYFQNEAQLEKSRLLSDRFSAERPKGSFSTLEIQRTEQGDSAMYLCASSSSGSDTQYFGPGTRLTVL.

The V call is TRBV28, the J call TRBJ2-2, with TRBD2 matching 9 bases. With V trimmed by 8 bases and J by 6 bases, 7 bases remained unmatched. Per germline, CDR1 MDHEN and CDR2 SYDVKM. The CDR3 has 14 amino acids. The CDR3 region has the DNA TGTGCCAGCTGGGAGGTAGCGGGAGCCGGGGAGCTGTTTTTT. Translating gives CASWEVAGAGELFF.

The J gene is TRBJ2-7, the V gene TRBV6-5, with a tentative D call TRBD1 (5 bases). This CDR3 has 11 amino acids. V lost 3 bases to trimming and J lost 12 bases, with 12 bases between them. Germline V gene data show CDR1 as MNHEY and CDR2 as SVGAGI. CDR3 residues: CASSYGNRPYF. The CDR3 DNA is TGTGCCAGCAGTTATGGTAACAGGCCGTACTTC.

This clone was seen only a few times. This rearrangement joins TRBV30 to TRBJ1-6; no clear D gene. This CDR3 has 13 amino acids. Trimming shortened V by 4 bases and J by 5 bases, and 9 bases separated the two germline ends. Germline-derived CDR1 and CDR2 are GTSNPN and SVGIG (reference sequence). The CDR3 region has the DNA TGTGCCTGGACAGAACCAAATAATTCACCCCTCCACTTT. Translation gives CAWTEPNNSPLHF. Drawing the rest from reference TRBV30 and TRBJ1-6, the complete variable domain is SQTIHQWPATLVQPVGSPLSLECTVEGTSNPNLYWYRQAAGRGLQLLFYSVGIGQISSEVPQNLSASRPQDRQFILSSKKLLLSDSGFYLCAWTEPNNSPLHFGNGTRLTVT.

This CDR3 reads CSAIQGDRGYTF. The CDR3 DNA follows: TGCAGCGCCATACAGGGGGATAGGGGCTACACCTTC. The genes are TRBV29-1 and TRBJ1-2, with 8 bases matching TRBD1. The CDR3 runs 12 residues. V gave up 7 bases and J gave up 8 bases; unmatched junction bases: 9. CDR1 and CDR2 from the germline V gene are SQVTM and ANQGSEA.

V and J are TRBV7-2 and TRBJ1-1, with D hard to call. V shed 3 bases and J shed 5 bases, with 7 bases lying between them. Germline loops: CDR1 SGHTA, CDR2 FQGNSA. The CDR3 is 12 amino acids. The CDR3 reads CASSFTKTEAFF. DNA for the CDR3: TGTGCCAGCAGCTTCACAAAAACTGAAGCTTTCTTT.

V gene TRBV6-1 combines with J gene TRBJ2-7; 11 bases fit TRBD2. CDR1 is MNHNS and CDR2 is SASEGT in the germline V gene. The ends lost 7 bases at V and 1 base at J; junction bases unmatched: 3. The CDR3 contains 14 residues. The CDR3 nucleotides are TGTGCCAGCATTAGCGGGAGGGATTCCTACGAGCAGTACTTC. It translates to CASISGRDSYEQYF.

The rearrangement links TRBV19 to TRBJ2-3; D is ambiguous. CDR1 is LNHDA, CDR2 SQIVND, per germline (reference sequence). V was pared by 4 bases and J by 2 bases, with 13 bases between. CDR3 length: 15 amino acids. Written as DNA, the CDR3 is TGTGCCAGTAGTAAGTGGCAGGAAATCACAGATACGCAGTATTTT. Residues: CASSKWQEITDTQYF.

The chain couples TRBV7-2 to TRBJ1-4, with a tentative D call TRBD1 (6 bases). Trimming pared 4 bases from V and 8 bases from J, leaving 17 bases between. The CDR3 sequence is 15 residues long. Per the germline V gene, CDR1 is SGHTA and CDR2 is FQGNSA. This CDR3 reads CASSWDGRGREKLFF. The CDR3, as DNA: TGTGCCAGCAGCTGGGATGGCAGGGGACGGGAAAAACTGTTTTTT. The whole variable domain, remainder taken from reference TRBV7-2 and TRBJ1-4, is GAGVSQSPSNKVTEKGKDVELRCDPISGHTALYWYRQSLGQGLEFLIYFQGNSAPDKSGLPSDRFSAERTGGSVSTLTIQRTQQEDSAVYLCASSWDGRGREKLFFGSGTQLSVL.

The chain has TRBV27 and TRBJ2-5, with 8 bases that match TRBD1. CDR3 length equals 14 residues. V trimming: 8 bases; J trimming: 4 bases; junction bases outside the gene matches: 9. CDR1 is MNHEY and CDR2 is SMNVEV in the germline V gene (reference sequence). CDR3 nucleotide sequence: TGTGCCAGCGGCCCTGACAGGGGCTTAGAGACCCAGTACTTC. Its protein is CASGPDRGLETQYF.

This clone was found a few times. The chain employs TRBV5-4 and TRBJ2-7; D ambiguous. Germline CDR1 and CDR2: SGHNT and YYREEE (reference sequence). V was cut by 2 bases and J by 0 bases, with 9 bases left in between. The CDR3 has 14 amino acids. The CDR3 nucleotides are TGTGCCAGCAGCTTAACAGCCTACTCCTACGAGCAGTACTTC. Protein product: CASSLTAYSYEQYF.

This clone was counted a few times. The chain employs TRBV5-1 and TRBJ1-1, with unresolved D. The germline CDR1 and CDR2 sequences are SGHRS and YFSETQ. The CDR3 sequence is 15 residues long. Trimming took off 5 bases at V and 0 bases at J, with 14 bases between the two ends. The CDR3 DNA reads TGCGCCAGCAGTTTCGGGGAGTCCATGAACACTGAAGCTTTCTTT. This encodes CASSFGESMNTEAFF.

The CDR3 nucleotides read TGTGCCAGCTCGGGGGGGACAGCGACCTACGAGCAGTACTTC. As protein: CASSGGTATYEQYF. The rearrangement links TRBV28 to TRBJ2-7; weak D call: TRBD2 (8 bases). Trimming removed 8 bases at V and 2 bases at J, with 16 bases between. This CDR3 spans 14 amino acids. CDR1 and CDR2 from the germline V gene are MDHEN and SYDVKM. The variable domain in full, with the rest retrieved from reference TRBV28 and TRBJ2-7, is DVKVTQSSRYLVKRTGEKVFLECVQDMDHENMFWYRQDPGLGLRLIYFSYDVKMKEKGDIPEGYSVSREKKERFSLILESASTNQTSMYLCASSGGTATYEQYFGPGTRLTVT.

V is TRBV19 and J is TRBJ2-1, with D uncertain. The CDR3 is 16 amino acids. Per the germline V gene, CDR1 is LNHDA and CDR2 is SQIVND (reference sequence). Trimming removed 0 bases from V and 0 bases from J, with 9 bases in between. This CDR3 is CASSIDTPSSYNEQFF. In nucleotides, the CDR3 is TGTGCCAGTAGTATAGATACTCCAAGCTCCTACAATGAGCAGTTCTTC.

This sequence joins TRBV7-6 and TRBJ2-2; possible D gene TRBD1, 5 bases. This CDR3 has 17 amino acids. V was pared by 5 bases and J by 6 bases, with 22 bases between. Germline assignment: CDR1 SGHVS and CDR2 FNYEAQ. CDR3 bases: TGTGCCAGCAGCCCCATTAGGGCAGGGAATTACGCCGGGGAGCTGTTTTTT. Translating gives CASSPIRAGNYAGELFF.

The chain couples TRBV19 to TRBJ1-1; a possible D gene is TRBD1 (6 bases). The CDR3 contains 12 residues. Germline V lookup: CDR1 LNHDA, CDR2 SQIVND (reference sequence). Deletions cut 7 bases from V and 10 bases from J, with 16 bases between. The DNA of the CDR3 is TGTGCCAGTACCCCGGACAGCGGGGCAGCTTTCTTT. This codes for CASTPDSGAAFF.

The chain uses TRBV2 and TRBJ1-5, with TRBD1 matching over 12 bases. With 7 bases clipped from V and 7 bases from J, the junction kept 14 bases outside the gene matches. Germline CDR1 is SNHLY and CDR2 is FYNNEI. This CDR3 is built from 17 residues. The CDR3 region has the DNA TGTGCCAGCAATTCTGGGGACAGGGGGCGGGGAGGGCAGCCCCAGCATTTT. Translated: CASNSGDRGRGGQPQHF.

The CDR3 bases are TGTGCCTGGAGTGTAGGCAGGGCGACCTACGAGCAGTACTTC. Translated, it gives CAWSVGRATYEQYF. The chain employs TRBV30 and TRBJ2-7, with a possible D match to TRBD1 (5 bases). Germline V gene sequence: CDR1 GTSNPN, CDR2 SVGIG (reference sequence). This CDR3 is built from 14 residues. V lost 0 bases, J lost 2 bases, and 11 bases lay in between.

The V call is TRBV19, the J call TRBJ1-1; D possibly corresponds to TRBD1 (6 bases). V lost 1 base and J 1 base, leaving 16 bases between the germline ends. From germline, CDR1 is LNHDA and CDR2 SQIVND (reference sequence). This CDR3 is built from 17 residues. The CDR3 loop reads CASSIGGTPERNTEAFF. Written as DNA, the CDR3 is TGTGCCAGTAGTATAGGAGGGACACCGGAGAGGAACACTGAAGCTTTCTTT.

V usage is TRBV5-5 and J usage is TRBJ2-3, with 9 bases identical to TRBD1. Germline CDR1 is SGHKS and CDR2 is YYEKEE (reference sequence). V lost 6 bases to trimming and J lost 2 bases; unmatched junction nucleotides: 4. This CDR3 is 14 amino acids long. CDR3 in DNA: TGTGCCAGCACAGGGACAGGGCACACAGATACGCAGTATTTT. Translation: CASTGTGHTDTQYF. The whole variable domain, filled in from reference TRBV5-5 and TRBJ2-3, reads DAGVTQSPTHLIKTRGQQVTLRCSPISGHKSVSWYQQVLGQGPQFIFQYYEKEERGRGNFPDRFSARQFPNYSSELNVNALLLGDSALYLCASTGTGHTDTQYFGPGTRLTVL.

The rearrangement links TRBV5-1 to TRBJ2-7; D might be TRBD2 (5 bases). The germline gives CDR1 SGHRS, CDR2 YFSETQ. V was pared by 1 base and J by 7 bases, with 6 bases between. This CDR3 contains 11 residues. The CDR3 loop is CASSLSGEQYF. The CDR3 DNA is TGCGCCAGCAGCTTGTCGGGAGAGCAGTACTTC.